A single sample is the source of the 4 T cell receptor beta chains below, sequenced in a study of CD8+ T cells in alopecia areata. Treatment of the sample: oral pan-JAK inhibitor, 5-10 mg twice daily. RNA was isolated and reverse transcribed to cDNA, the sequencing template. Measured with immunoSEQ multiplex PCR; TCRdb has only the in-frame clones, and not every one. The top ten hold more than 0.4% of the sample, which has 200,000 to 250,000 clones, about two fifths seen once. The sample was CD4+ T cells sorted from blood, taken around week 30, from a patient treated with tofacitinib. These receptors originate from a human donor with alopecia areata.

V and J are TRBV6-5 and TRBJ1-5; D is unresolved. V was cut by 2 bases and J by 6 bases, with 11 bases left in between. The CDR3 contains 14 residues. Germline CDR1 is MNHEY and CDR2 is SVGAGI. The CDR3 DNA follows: TGTGCCAGCAGTTACCTTCCCGGGCGTCAGCCCCAGCATTTT. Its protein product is CASSYLPGRQPQHF.

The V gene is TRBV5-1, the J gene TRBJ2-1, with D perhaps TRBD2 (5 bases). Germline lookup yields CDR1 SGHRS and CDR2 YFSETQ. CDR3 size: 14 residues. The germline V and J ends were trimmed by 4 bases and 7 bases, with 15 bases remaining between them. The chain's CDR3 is CASSGSGGQNEQFF. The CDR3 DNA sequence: TGCGCCAGCAGCGGGAGCGGCGGTCAGAATGAGCAGTTCTTC. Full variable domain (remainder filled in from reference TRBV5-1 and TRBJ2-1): KAGVTQTPRYLIKTRGQQVTLSCSPISGHRSVSWYQQTPGQGLQFLFEYFSETQRNKGNFPGRFSGRQFSNSRSEMNVSTLELGDSALYLCASSGSGGQNEQFFGPGTRLTVL.

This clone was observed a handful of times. The CDR3 DNA follows: TGCAGCGTTGCGACCTCGGGTGGGGCCAACGTCCTGACTTTC. Translating gives CSVATSGGANVLTF. The chain carries TRBV29-1 and TRBJ2-6; D unresolved. The CDR3 loop spans 14 amino acids. Germline loops: CDR1 SQVTM, CDR2 ANQGSEA. V lost 4 bases and J 3 bases, leaving 10 bases between the germline ends. Based on the CDR3 plus reference TRBV29-1 and TRBJ2-6, the full variable domain is SAVISQKPSRDICQRGTSLTIQCQVDSQVTMMFWYRQQPGQSLTLIATANQGSEATYESGFVIDKFPISRPNLTFSTLTVSNMSPEDSSIYLCSVATSGGANVLTFGAGSRLTVL.

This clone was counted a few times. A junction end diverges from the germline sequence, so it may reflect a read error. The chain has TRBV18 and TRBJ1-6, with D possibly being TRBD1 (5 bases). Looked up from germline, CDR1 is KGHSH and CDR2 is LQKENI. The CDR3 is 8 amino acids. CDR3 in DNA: TGTGCCAGCTCAGGACATCCCTTT. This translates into CASSGHPF.